This T cell receptor (beta chain) is drawn from a study of siplizumab effects on memory and regulatory T cells (dated by TCRdb to between 2019 and 2020). Some background on the complete study: The study looked at the effect of siplizumab, an anti-CD2 antibody, on alloreactive T-cell subsets in allogeneic mixed lymphocyte reactions made from human PBMCs. General findings and caveats noted by the study authors: In reactions with siplizumab, an average of approximately 70% of mappable alloreactive CD4+ clones were Treg-derived, compared with 26.9% in control reactions. Unstimulated naive T cells appeared more diverse than memory T cells, and naive cells seemed to contribute substantially to the alloresponse. The suppressive function of proliferating Tregs from siplizumab cultures was not functionally confirmed. Because sequences below about 10^-5 frequency were poorly captured, only a minor fraction of alloreactive clones could be mapped to unstimulated subsets. The cumulative frequency of alloreactive sequences that could be traced back to unstimulated CD4+ memory T cells was significantly reduced by siplizumab. For roughly 75-97% of proliferating CD4+ or CD8+ clones, no naive or memory phenotype could be assigned.

Notes on this clone: There is no known antigen for this receptor. Base qualities are missing; no much larger clone stands one base away.

The CDR3 holds 14 amino acids from the cysteine to the phenylalanine. The only DNA kept is the CDR3, 42 bases in frame from the first base. Relative to germline, V is missing 0 bases and J is missing 6 bases, with 3 bases of the junction outside any gene match. The germline V gene provides CDR1 SGHDT and CDR2 YYEEEE. Sorted unstimulated T cells, along with proliferating T cells recovered from mixed lymphocyte reactions, underwent TCRbeta CDR3 sequencing. Fresh whole blood from around 10 HLA-typed healthy donors was used as the source from which PBMCs were isolated. The method was the immunoSEQ multiplex PCR assay. Each sample had some 94,000 TCR templates assayed by the deep sequencing platform. Genomic DNA extracted from sorted T cells was the material used for TCRbeta CDR3 sequencing. The study's own analysis went as follows. Clonal analysis of TCRbeta CDR3 data was done in the R programming language. Alloreactive CD4+ and CD8+ clones were defined by comparing unstimulated samples with post-reaction CFSE-low samples. Regulatory or non-regulatory origin was assigned to alloreactive CD4+ clones by matching of sequences to sorted unstimulated Treg and non-Treg repertoires. Drawn from immuneACCESS, this table holds only the in-frame rearrangements with V and J called that TCRdb kept. Clones are partly lost; checked studies trace under half to an unresolved V gene and leave the rest unexplained. For V, J and clone size, that table is used; D and trimming come from the DNA. The sample data list some 100,000 clones, and approximately 91% of these were observed just once. About 2.6% of the sample rests with the top ten.

The chain uses TRBV5-6 and TRBJ2-1; a stretch of 7 junction bases matches TRBD2. This TCR derives from a human donor in good health. Some clones in this sample may be carry-over from other donors' samples. Sequences were obtained from CD4+ T cells sorted from blood. The DNA is TGTGCCAGCAGCTTGGGGACTAGGGGCAATGAGCAGTTCTTC. This translates into CASSLGTRGNEQFF.